The 24 T cell receptor beta chains below all came from one sample that was sequenced in a study of neurological immune-mediated disorders. Described time point: longitudinal time-point 1 (baseline). MiXCR, applied by TCRdb to the 5' RACE reads, yields one record per CDR3 protein. Of approximately 53,000 distinct CDR3 sequences in the sample, 10% were seen once. Input material: PBMCs. The receptors originated from a woman in her thirties or forties in good health.

This clonotype was observed a few times. This chain links TRBV12-3 or TRBV12-4 with TRBJ1-1, with D unresolved. The CDR3 spans 13 residues. The V gene lost 0 bases and the J gene lost 5 bases, with 7 bases spanning the gap. CDR3 in amino acids: CASSLAQRTEAFF. The CDR3 bases are TGTGCCAGCAGTTTAGCGCAGCGGACTGAAGCTTTCTTT.

The chain recombines TRBV5-1 with TRBJ1-5; D gene ambiguous. There are 15 residues in the CDR3. Germline values: CDR1 SGHRS, CDR2 YFSETQ. The CDR3 is CTNSPGPGGNQPQHF. The CDR3 nucleotides are TGCACCAACAGCCCGGGTCCGGGCGGCAATCAGCCCCAGCATTTT.

This clonotype was counted ten times or more. The chain has TRBV7-2 and TRBJ2-1; TRBD1 or TRBD2 may be the D gene (5 bases each). The ends were cut back, 1 base at V and 6 bases at J, with 10 bases in the middle. Per the germline V gene, CDR1 is SGHTA and CDR2 is FQGNSA. The CDR3 consists of 14 residues. The CDR3 DNA reads as TGTGCCAGCAGCTTAGGGGGGACGAGCAATGAGCAGTTCTTC. It encodes CASSLGGTSNEQFF. The full variable domain, rest sourced from reference TRBV7-2 and TRBJ2-1, is GAGVSQSPSNKVTEKGKDVELRCDPISGHTALYWYRQSLGQGLEFLIYFQGNSAPDKSGLPSDRFSAERTGGSVSTLTIQRTQQEDSAVYLCASSLGGTSNEQFFGPGTRLTVL.

This clonotype was detected many times. The chain combines TRBV11-2 with TRBJ2-7; D may be TRBD2 (6 bases). Trimming cost V 5 bases and J 6 bases, with 14 bases left between them. This CDR3 spans 13 amino acids. Germline V gene lookup returns CDR1 SGHAT and CDR2 FQNNGV. This chain's CDR3 is CASSLLRGGEQYF. In nucleotides, the CDR3 is TGTGCCAGCAGCCTTCTCCGGGGAGGCGAGCAGTACTTC.

This clonotype was seen ten or more times. This chain joins TRBV5-1 and TRBJ1-1; D is unclear. V lost 0 bases to trimming and J lost 5 bases, with 5 bases between them. CDR1 and CDR2 from the germline V gene are SGHRS and YFSETQ. CDR3 length: 12 residues. CDR3 coding DNA: TGCGCCAGCAGCTTGGTGGGGACTGAAGCTTTCTTT. Translation: CASSLVGTEAFF. Looking up the rest from reference TRBV5-1 and TRBJ1-1 gives the full variable domain: KAGVTQTPRYLIKTRGQQVTLSCSPISGHRSVSWYQQTPGQGLQFLFEYFSETQRNKGNFPGRFSGRQFSNSRSEMNVSTLELGDSALYLCASSLVGTEAFFGQGTRLTVV.

This clonotype came up many times. The J gene is TRBJ1-4, the V gene TRBV20-1; D might be TRBD1 (5 bases). Per germline, CDR1 DFQATT and CDR2 SNEGSKA (reference sequence). Trimming removed 8 bases from V and 2 bases from J, with 9 bases in between. CDR3 length: 12 amino acids. CDR3 loop: CSLRGTNEKLFF. CDR3 sequence (DNA): TGCAGTCTACGGGGGACTAATGAAAAACTGTTTTTT.

There are many counts of this clonotype. V gene TRBV20-1 combines with J gene TRBJ2-3, with D uncertain. Germline V gives CDR1 DFQATT, CDR2 SNEGSKA (reference sequence). V was trimmed by 6 bases and J by 6 bases, leaving 13 bases between them. The length of the CDR3 is 12 residues. CDR3 sequence reads: CSAVGVADTQYF. The CDR3 nucleotides read TGCAGTGCCGTTGGAGTCGCGGATACGCAGTATTTT.

This clonotype was seen ten or more times. V gene TRBV3-1 combines with J gene TRBJ1-5; D not resolved. The CDR3 has 16 residues. Trimming stripped 7 bases from V and 3 bases from J, with 19 bases between. CDR1 and CDR2 from the germline V gene are LGHDT and YNNKEL (reference sequence). The CDR3 region has the DNA TGTGCCAGCACCATTTACGTGGACCCGAACAATCAGCCCCAGCATTTT. It codes for CASTIYVDPNNQPQHF. The full variable domain, its missing parts supplied by reference TRBV3-1 and TRBJ1-5, is DTAVSQTPKYLVTQMGNDKSIKCEQNLGHDTMYWYKQDSKKFLKIMFSYNNKELIINETVPNRFSPKSPDKAHLNLHINSLELGDSAVYFCASTIYVDPNNQPQHFGDGTRLSIL.

This clonotype was seen repeatedly, ten times or more. The chain is built from TRBV20-1 and TRBJ2-5; the D is unclear. The germline V gene has CDR1 DFQATT and CDR2 SNEGSKA (reference sequence). V dropped 6 bases and J dropped 5 bases, with 13 bases sitting between them. This CDR3 region has 12 residues. CDR3 nucleotides: TGCAGTGCCGGACGGAATCTTGAGACCCAGTACTTC. It specifies CSAGRNLETQYF.

This clonotype has ten or more counts. The chain joins TRBV14 to TRBJ2-1, with TRBD2 as a possible D gene (7 bases). CDR1 and CDR2 (germline): SGHDN, FVKESK. The CDR3 spans 13 residues. With 7 bases removed from V and 6 bases from J, the gap between germline ends came to 13 bases. This CDR3 is CASTRGAVNEQFF. DNA for the CDR3: TGTGCCAGCACCCGGGGGGCTGTCAATGAGCAGTTCTTC.

This clonotype was observed at least ten times. The chain combines TRBV20-1 with TRBJ1-2; maybe TRBD1 (5 bases). This CDR3 is 13 amino acids long. CDR1 and CDR2 from the germline V gene are DFQATT and SNEGSKA (reference sequence). Trimming stripped 1 base from V and 4 bases from J, with 10 bases between. CDR3 amino acids: CSARVGGVYGYTF. The CDR3 bases are TGCAGTGCTAGAGTTGGGGGAGTCTATGGCTACACCTTC.

The chain recombines TRBV18 with TRBJ1-1, with 9 bases fitting TRBD1. V lost 1 base, J lost 5 bases, and 11 bases stayed unmatched. The CDR3 is 17 amino acids. CDR1 is KGHSH and CDR2 is LQKENI in the germline V gene. The CDR3 here is CASSPRWQTGGWTEAFF. In nucleotides, the CDR3 is TGTGCCAGCTCACCACGATGGCAGACAGGGGGGTGGACTGAAGCTTTCTTT.

This clonotype has at least ten counts. V and J are TRBV7-3 and TRBJ2-3; 8 bases align to TRBD2. Trimming removed 9 bases from V and 1 base from J; junction bases left unmatched: 9. The CDR3 consists of 15 residues. Germline V lookup: CDR1 SGHTA, CDR2 FQGTGA. CDR3 amino acids: CARRAWREGTDTQYF. The DNA of the CDR3 is TGTGCCAGACGGGCCTGGCGGGAGGGCACAGATACGCAGTATTTT. Based on the CDR3 plus reference TRBV7-3 and TRBJ2-3, the full variable domain is GAGVSQTPSNKVTEKGKYVELRCDPISGHTALYWYRQSLGQGPEFLIYFQGTGAADDSGLPNDRFFAVRPEGSVSTLKIQRTERGDSAVYLCARRAWREGTDTQYFGPGTRLTVL.

In its sample, this clonotype was seen many times. V usage is TRBV20-1 and J usage is TRBJ2-5; TRBD2 aligns across 12 bases. In germline, CDR1 is DFQATT, CDR2 SNEGSKA (reference sequence). There are 15 residues in the CDR3. The V segment lost 5 bases and the J segment 5 bases; nucleotides outside the gene matches: 9. CDR3 sequence: CSAGTTSGRGETQYF. In DNA, the CDR3 is TGCAGTGCTGGGACGACTAGCGGGAGAGGCGAGACCCAGTACTTC.

This clonotype was counted only a few times. V usage is TRBV20-1 and J usage is TRBJ1-2; no clear D. CDR1 and CDR2 from the germline V gene are DFQATT and SNEGSKA (reference sequence). V lost 0 bases, J lost 3 bases, and 8 bases lay in between. The CDR3 has 13 residues. CDR3 loop: CSARDVVDYGYTF. The CDR3 DNA is TGCAGTGCTAGAGATGTCGTCGACTATGGCTACACCTTC.

The V gene is TRBV5-1, the J gene TRBJ2-1, with D perhaps TRBD1 (5 bases). Germline CDR1 SGHRS, CDR2 YFSETQ. Trimming pared 0 bases from V and 2 bases from J, leaving 6 bases between. The CDR3 totals 14 residues. The CDR3 DNA sequence: TGCGCCAGCAGCTTGGAGGGGACCTACAATGAGCAGTTCTTC. Amino acids: CASSLEGTYNEQFF.

This clonotype was seen repeatedly, ten times or more. V is TRBV29-1 and J is TRBJ2-3; 12 bases line up with TRBD2. CDR1 and CDR2 (germline): SQVTM, ANQGSEA. This CDR3 spans 20 amino acids. V dropped 2 bases and J dropped 1; count of bases not matched to a gene: 16. DNA for the CDR3: TGCAGCGTTGAATACCTGTATGGACTAGCGGGGACCCTCGGCACAGATACGCAGTATTTT. Encoded protein: CSVEYLYGLAGTLGTDTQYF.

In this sample, this clonotype turned up many times. V gene TRBV7-2 combines with J gene TRBJ2-3; D might be TRBD2 (6 bases). Per germline, CDR1 SGHTA and CDR2 FQGNSA. Trimming cost V 7 bases and J 4 bases, with 15 bases left between them. This CDR3 comprises 14 residues. The CDR3 DNA reads as TGTGCCAGCAAACCGGGACTTATGGCAGATACGCAGTATTTT. Translated, it gives CASKPGLMADTQYF. Full variable domain (outside the CDR3, taken from reference TRBV7-2 and TRBJ2-3): GAGVSQSPSNKVTEKGKDVELRCDPISGHTALYWYRQSLGQGLEFLIYFQGNSAPDKSGLPSDRFSAERTGGSVSTLTIQRTQQEDSAVYLCASKPGLMADTQYFGPGTRLTVL.

This clonotype was seen ten or more times. The rearrangement links TRBV20-1 to TRBJ2-1; D possibly matches TRBD1 or TRBD2 (5 bases each). Looked up from germline, CDR1 is DFQATT and CDR2 is SNEGSKA (reference sequence). Trimming removed 3 bases from V and 0 bases from J, with 18 bases in between. The CDR3 extends over 17 amino acids. The CDR3 DNA reads as TGCAGTGCTAGCGGGGCCTCGGCCATTAGCTCCTACAATGAGCAGTTCTTC. Its protein product is CSASGASAISSYNEQFF.

Comments on this clonotype: A much larger clone differs from this one at a single base, so this may be a read error. The chain has TRBV19 and TRBJ1-1, with 9 nucleotides matching TRBD1. The CDR3 runs 17 residues. Per the germline V gene, CDR1 is LNHDA and CDR2 is SQIVND (reference sequence). As DNA, the CDR3 is TGTGTCAGTAGTATCTCTTCGTGGGGGACAGGGAGGACTGAAGCTTTCTTT. This sequence encodes CVSSISSWGTGRTEAFF.

The J gene is TRBJ2-7, the V gene TRBV9, with 8 bases matching TRBD1. CDR1 is SGDLS, CDR2 YYNGEE, per germline. Trimming removed 5 bases from V and 2 bases from J; junction bases left unmatched: 6. The CDR3 consists of 14 residues. The CDR3 reads CASSAGDRTYEQYF. In DNA, the CDR3 is TGTGCCAGCAGTGCCGGGGACAGGACCTACGAGCAGTACTTC. Based on the CDR3 plus reference TRBV9 and TRBJ2-7, the full variable domain is DSGVTQTPKHLITATGQRVTLRCSPRSGDLSVYWYQQSLDQGLQFLIQYYNGEERAKGNILERFSAQQFPDLHSELNLSSLELGDSALYFCASSAGDRTYEQYFGPGTRLTVT.

This clonotype was seen a handful of times. A read error may be the cause here, since a much bigger clone is one base away. The chain carries TRBV13 and TRBJ1-6; possibly TRBD1 for D (5 bases). Germline CDR1 and CDR2: PRHDT and FYEKMQ (reference sequence). CDR3 length: 13 residues. CDR3 protein: CANSFRGDSPLHF. Here the CDR3 DNA reads TGTGCCAACAGCTTTCGAGGGGACTCACCCCTCCACTTT.

This clonotype was found many times. This chain joins TRBV29-1 and TRBJ2-3, with 13 bases identical to TRBD2. Germline V CDR1 and CDR2: SQVTM, ANQGSEA. With 7 bases clipped from V and 3 bases from J, the junction kept 7 bases outside the gene matches. The length of the CDR3 is 15 residues. This CDR3 is CSEWTSGSGTDTQYF. The CDR3 DNA reads TGCAGCGAATGGACTAGCGGGAGTGGGACAGATACGCAGTATTTT.

This clonotype was detected ten times or more. The chain links TRBV5-8 to TRBJ1-6; 7 nucleotides align to TRBD1. The CDR3 has 17 residues. V dropped 4 bases and J dropped 14; count of bases not matched to a gene: 21. From germline, CDR1 is SGHTS and CDR2 YDEGEE. CDR3 loop: CASSLAGFVRGYSALHF. CDR3 nucleotide sequence: TGTGCCAGCAGCCTGGCGGGGTTTGTCAGGGGGTACTCGGCCCTCCACTTT.